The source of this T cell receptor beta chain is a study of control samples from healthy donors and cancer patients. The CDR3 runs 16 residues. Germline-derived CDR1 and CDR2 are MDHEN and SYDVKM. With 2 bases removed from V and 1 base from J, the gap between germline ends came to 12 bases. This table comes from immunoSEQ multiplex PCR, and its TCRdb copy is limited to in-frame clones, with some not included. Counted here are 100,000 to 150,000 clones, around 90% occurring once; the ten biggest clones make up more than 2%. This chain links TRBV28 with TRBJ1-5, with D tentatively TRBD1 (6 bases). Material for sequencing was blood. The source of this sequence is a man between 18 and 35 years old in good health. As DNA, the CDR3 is TGTGCCAGCAGTTTAATGACAGGTCCAAGCAATCAGCCCCAGCATTTT. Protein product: CASSLMTGPSNQPQHF.